These 32 T cell receptor beta chains came from one sample sequenced in a study of blood T cell repertoires in COVID-19. Assay: immunoSEQ multiplex PCR; the TCRdb copy retains only in-frame clones and omits some. Found here are some 230,000 clones, roughly four fifths of them singletons; the top ten hold more than 2.5%. Input material: peripheral blood. The receptors were gathered from a woman between 25 and 40 years old who had recovered from COVID-19.

This chain's CDR3 is CASSLNSNSYEQYF. CDR3 nucleotide sequence: TGCGCCAGCAGCTTGAACAGCAACTCCTACGAGCAGTACTTC. The chain recombines TRBV5-1 with TRBJ2-7; the D is unclear. The germline gives CDR1 SGHRS, CDR2 YFSETQ. The CDR3 covers 14 residues. V lost 1 base to trimming and J lost 0 bases, with 8 bases between them.

This chain connects TRBV7-3 to TRBJ1-2; TRBD1 might be the D (6 bases). The germline CDR1 and CDR2 sequences are SGHTA and FQGTGA. V lost 5 bases and J 6 bases, leaving 19 bases between the germline ends. This CDR3 comprises 15 residues. The CDR3 nucleotides read TGTGCCAGCAGCCCTACACATTCAGGGGTCCATGGCTACACCTTC. Translated: CASSPTHSGVHGYTF.

The chain couples TRBV3-1 (or the pseudogene TRBV3-2) to TRBJ2-7, with 12 bases that match TRBD2. The CDR3 is 16 residues long. With V trimmed by 4 bases and J by 7 bases, 11 bases remained unmatched. CDR1 and CDR2 from the germline V gene are LGHDT and YNNKEL (reference sequence). This CDR3 reads CASSPVGLAGTGEQYF. In DNA, the CDR3 is TGTGCCAGCAGCCCGGTTGGACTAGCGGGAACTGGAGAGCAGTACTTC.

J is TRBJ1-1 and V is TRBV10-3, with D tentatively TRBD1 (5 bases). This CDR3 region has 20 residues. Deletions cut 0 bases from V and 0 bases from J, with 23 bases between. Germline CDR1 and CDR2: ENHRY and SYGVKD. This CDR3 reads CAISESRPVLGHLMNTEAFF. CDR3 sequence (DNA): TGTGCCATCAGTGAGTCGAGACCCGTGCTCGGACATCTCATGAACACTGAAGCTTTCTTT.

The chain couples TRBV9 to TRBJ2-7, with a possible D match to TRBD2 (6 bases). V lost 0 bases and J 4 bases, leaving 17 bases between the germline ends. Germline loops: CDR1 SGDLS, CDR2 YYNGEE. The CDR3 has 16 residues. The CDR3 region is CASSVGVADLGYEQYF. The CDR3 nucleotides read TGTGCCAGCAGCGTAGGGGTAGCGGATCTTGGGTACGAGCAGTACTTC.

The rearrangement links TRBV10-2 to TRBJ2-1; 8 nucleotides agree with TRBD2. Losses at the gene ends were 6 bases for V and 0 bases for J; bases not matched to a gene: 4. Germline loops: CDR1 WSHSY, CDR2 SAAADI. The length of the CDR3 is 15 residues. CDR3: CASRLAANSYNEQFF. DNA of the CDR3: TGCGCCAGCAGACTAGCGGCAAACTCCTACAATGAGCAGTTCTTC.

The chain joins TRBV24-1 to TRBJ2-3, with 7 bases lining up with TRBD1. Germline CDR1 and CDR2: KGHDR and SFDVKD. This CDR3 region has 16 residues. With V trimmed by 1 base and J by 1 base, 4 bases remained unmatched. The DNA for the CDR3 is TGTGCCACCAGTGATTTAACAGGGGTTGGCACAGATACGCAGTATTTT. Its protein product is CATSDLTGVGTDTQYF.

The V call is TRBV28, the J call TRBJ2-1, with 8 bases aligning to TRBD2. The CDR3 extends over 15 amino acids. Germline V lookup: CDR1 MDHEN, CDR2 SYDVKM. J lost 0 bases, V lost 7 bases, and 5 bases had no gene match. Here the CDR3 DNA reads TGTGCCAGCACCCCAGGACTAGCCTCCTACAATGAGCAGTTCTTC. Protein product: CASTPGLASYNEQFF.

There are a few counts of this clone. The rearrangement uses TRBV28 and TRBJ2-7; possible D gene TRBD2, 6 bases. This CDR3 region has 18 residues. Per the germline V gene, CDR1 is MDHEN and CDR2 is SYDVKM. V was shortened by 2 bases and J by 0 bases, with 20 bases between the two germline ends. The CDR3 is CASSLTLAPDFLSYEQYF. The CDR3 DNA is TGTGCCAGCAGTTTAACGCTAGCGCCTGATTTCCTCTCCTACGAGCAGTACTTC.

The chain carries TRBV27 and TRBJ2-1; 10 positions agree with TRBD2. With V trimmed by 6 bases and J by 4 bases, 6 bases remained unmatched. This CDR3 has 15 residues. Germline V CDR1 and CDR2: MNHEY, SMNVEV (reference sequence). CDR3 DNA sequence: TGTGCCAGCAGCAAACTAGCGGGGATTTACAATGAGCAGTTCTTC. This encodes CASSKLAGIYNEQFF.

The sample holds a few counts of this clone. The rearrangement uses TRBV10-2 and TRBJ2-1; TRBD2 matches 9 bases. Germline V gene sequence: CDR1 WSHSY, CDR2 SAAADI. Trimming removed 3 bases from V and 7 bases from J; junction bases left unmatched: 16. The CDR3 spans 18 residues. The CDR3 loop reads CASSDPFDGSGSLNEQFF. The CDR3 nucleotides are TGCGCCAGCAGTGACCCTTTTGATGGTAGCGGGAGCTTGAATGAGCAGTTCTTC.

The V and J genes are TRBV7-2 and TRBJ2-7; no clear D gene. V lost 0 bases and J lost 3, with 9 bases in between. Germline CDR1 reads SGHTA; CDR2 reads FQGNSA. CDR3 length: 14 residues. In DNA form, the CDR3 reads TGTGCCAGCAGCTTAGCACAGAAAGTCTACGAGCAGTACTTC. Translating it yields CASSLAQKVYEQYF.

The chain employs TRBV27 and TRBJ2-7; 7 bases fit TRBD2. Germline-derived CDR1 and CDR2 are MNHEY and SMNVEV (reference sequence). CDR3 size: 14 residues. V was clipped by 5 bases and J by 3 bases; unmatched bases: 7. Written as DNA, the CDR3 is TGTGCCAGCAGTCTTCCCGGGACTAACTACGAGCAGTACTTC. Protein sequence: CASSLPGTNYEQYF.

This clone was observed a handful of times. J is TRBJ1-5 and V is TRBV29-1; D is perhaps TRBD1 (5 bases). The CDR3 contains 14 residues. With 0 bases removed from V and 2 bases from J, the gap between germline ends came to 8 bases. Germline CDR1 SQVTM, CDR2 ANQGSEA. This chain's CDR3 is CSVEEGGGNQPQHF. CDR3 bases: TGCAGCGTTGAAGAGGGGGGGGGCAATCAGCCCCAGCATTTT.

The CDR3 loop is CASSPRQGLGKPQYF. In nucleotides, the CDR3 is TGTGCCAGCAGCCCACGACAGGGGCTAGGGAAGCCCCAGTACTTC. The V gene is TRBV9, the J gene TRBJ2-5; 8 bases are shared with TRBD1. J lost 9 bases, V lost 4 bases, and 14 bases had no gene match. CDR1 SGDLS and CDR2 YYNGEE come from the germline V gene. The CDR3 totals 15 residues.

The V gene is TRBV19, the J gene TRBJ2-5, with 10 positions matching TRBD2. The CDR3 consists of 16 residues. Germline CDR1 LNHDA, CDR2 SQIVND (reference sequence). The trim removed 6 bases at V and 2 bases at J, leaving 9 bases unmatched. CDR3 coding DNA: TGTGCCAGTAGGCCTAGCGGGAGTCTTCAACAAGAGACCCAGTACTTC. This gives the protein CASRPSGSLQQETQYF.

The chain employs TRBV30 and TRBJ1-6, with a tentative D call TRBD1 (6 bases). Germline assignment: CDR1 GTSNPN and CDR2 SVGIG (reference sequence). V shed 3 bases and J shed 9 bases, with 15 bases lying between them. CDR3 size: 14 residues. Here the CDR3 reads CAWSRDTLSSPLHF. CDR3 DNA: TGTGCCTGGAGCCGGGACACGTTGTCTTCACCCCTCCACTTT.

The chain carries TRBV27 and TRBJ1-5; TRBD1 is a possible D gene (5 bases). Trimming took 5 bases from V and 5 from J, leaving 13 bases between them. From germline, CDR1 is MNHEY and CDR2 SMNVEV (reference sequence). This CDR3 comprises 14 residues. CDR3: CASSPGGSYQPQHF. Here the CDR3 DNA reads TGTGCCAGCAGTCCCGGGGGGTCTTATCAGCCCCAGCATTTT.

The rearrangement links TRBV9 to TRBJ2-7; tentatively, D is TRBD2 (5 bases). The V gene lost 0 bases and the J gene lost 5 bases, with 12 bases spanning the gap. The CDR3 has 14 amino acids. Germline V gene sequence: CDR1 SGDLS, CDR2 YYNGEE. CDR3 loop: CASSVGGRGHEQYF. The CDR3, as DNA: TGTGCCAGCAGCGTAGGTGGGAGAGGACACGAGCAGTACTTC.

V usage is TRBV28 and J usage is TRBJ1-3; TRBD1 agrees at 8 bases. Germline V CDR1 and CDR2: MDHEN, SYDVKM. Germline trimming cut 5 bases from V and 3 bases from J; bases unmatched to any gene: 12. This CDR3 contains 17 residues. CDR3 DNA: TGTGCCAGCAGTGCCGGGACAGGAGGTATCTTTGGAAACACCATATATTTT. Residues: CASSAGTGGIFGNTIYF.

J is TRBJ1-5 and V is TRBV28, with TRBD1 identical over 7 bases. V was clipped by 4 bases and J by 6 bases; unmatched bases: 9. CDR1 and CDR2 from the germline V gene are MDHEN and SYDVKM. The CDR3 consists of 15 residues. The CDR3 DNA sequence: TGTGCCAGCAGTTCGGACAGGATAAGAGGTCAGCCCCAGCATTTT. Translated, it gives CASSSDRIRGQPQHF. The full variable domain, its missing parts supplied by reference TRBV28 and TRBJ1-5, is DVKVTQSSRYLVKRTGEKVFLECVQDMDHENMFWYRQDPGLGLRLIYFSYDVKMKEKGDIPEGYSVSREKKERFSLILESASTNQTSMYLCASSSDRIRGQPQHFGDGTRLSIL.

The rearrangement uses TRBV2 and TRBJ2-4; possibly TRBD2 for D (6 bases). The CDR3 spans 16 residues. CDR1 is SNHLY, CDR2 FYNNEI, per germline. Trimming cost V 5 bases and J 4 bases, with 18 bases left between them. The CDR3 loop reads CASSLDVASEKNIQYF. The CDR3 nucleotides are TGTGCCAGCAGTCTAGACGTCGCTAGCGAGAAAAACATTCAGTACTTC. Filled out from reference TRBV2 and TRBJ2-4, the complete variable domain reads EPEVTQTPSHQVTQMGQEVILRCVPISNHLYFYWYRQILGQKVEFLVSFYNNEISEKSEIFDDQFSVERPDGSNFTLKIRSTKLEDSAMYFCASSLDVASEKNIQYFGAGTRLSVL.

CDR3 in amino acids: CATSSKRGLVNDEQYF. CDR3 nucleotide sequence: TGTGCCACCAGCTCCAAAAGGGGACTAGTGAACGACGAGCAGTACTTC. The V call is TRBV15, the J call TRBJ2-7, with 8 positions matching TRBD2. Germline values: CDR1 LNHNV, CDR2 YYDKDF (reference sequence). V trimming: 5 bases; J trimming: 5 bases; junction bases outside the gene matches: 14. The CDR3 is 16 amino acids.

The chain uses TRBV12-3 or TRBV12-4 and TRBJ1-4, with TRBD1 matching 8 bases. This CDR3 is built from 13 residues. J was trimmed by 8 bases and V by 5 bases; bases with no gene match: 4. CDR3 nucleotide sequence: TGTGCCAGCAGTATACGGGACAGGGAAAAACTGTTTTTT. Translating it yields CASSIRDREKLFF.

The CDR3 nucleotides read TGTGCCAGCAGTTTATACGGGAGCCACTCCTACGAGCAGTACTTC. Translating it yields CASSLYGSHSYEQYF. The chain recombines TRBV28 with TRBJ2-7; D might be TRBD2 (6 bases). The CDR3 length is 15 residues. The V and J ends lost 1 base and 0 bases respectively, with 10 bases between them. From germline, CDR1 is MDHEN and CDR2 SYDVKM.

In this sample, this clone turned up a few times. The chain has TRBV25-1 and TRBJ1-2, with 9 bases fitting TRBD1. The CDR3 totals 15 residues. Germline CDR1 is MGHDK and CDR2 is SYGVNS. With V trimmed by 3 bases and J by 4 bases, 6 bases remained unmatched. The CDR3 sequence: CASSDDRGYGYGYTF. For the CDR3, the DNA is TGTGCCAGCAGTGATGACAGGGGGTATGGCTATGGCTACACCTTC.

CDR3 coding DNA: TGTGCCAGCAGTTCCTCCGACAGGGGGAACATTCAGTACTTC. It encodes CASSSSDRGNIQYF. This chain links TRBV28 with TRBJ2-4; 9 bases line up with TRBD1. Trimming at V came to 4 bases and at J to 7 bases, leaving 5 bases not matched to a gene. Germline lookup yields CDR1 MDHEN and CDR2 SYDVKM. CDR3 length: 14 amino acids.

The V and J genes are TRBV28 and TRBJ2-1, with TRBD2 as a possible D gene (6 bases). V dropped 4 bases and J dropped 7 bases, with 20 bases sitting between them. Germline V gene sequence: CDR1 MDHEN, CDR2 SYDVKM. The CDR3 extends over 16 amino acids. The CDR3 is CASSSPGSGEKNEQFF. The CDR3 DNA reads TGTGCCAGCAGTTCTCCGGGTAGCGGAGAAAAGAATGAGCAGTTCTTC.

The rearrangement joins TRBV6-5 to TRBJ2-7; 9 bases fit TRBD1. The CDR3 has 15 residues. Germline loops: CDR1 MNHEY, CDR2 SVGAGI. V was pared by 5 bases and J by 2 bases, with 7 bases of the junction left unmatched. This chain's CDR3 is CASSLTGGATYEQYF. CDR3 in DNA: TGTGCCAGCAGTCTGACAGGGGGTGCTACCTACGAGCAGTACTTC.

This chain joins TRBV28 and TRBJ2-1, with TRBD2 identical over 16 bases. This CDR3 is built from 15 residues. Germline CDR1 reads MDHEN; CDR2 reads SYDVKM. Trimming removed 5 bases from V and 7 bases from J; junction bases left unmatched: 2. The CDR3 nucleotides are TGTGCCAGCAGTCCGGGACTAGCGGGGGGGAATGAGCAGTTCTTC. Translated: CASSPGLAGGNEQFF.

This clone was found many times. The J gene is TRBJ2-6, the V gene TRBV6-5, with D maybe TRBD1 (5 bases). The CDR3 covers 15 residues. V was pared by 0 bases and J by 3 bases, with 6 bases between. Germline-derived CDR1 and CDR2 are MNHEY and SVGAGI. The CDR3 DNA reads TGTGCCAGCAGTTACTCGACAGATGGGGCCAACGTCCTGACTTTC. Protein sequence: CASSYSTDGANVLTF.

The DNA for the CDR3 is TGCGCCAGCAGCTTGGTCCCAGGGGCTGGAAACACCATATATTTT. Its translation: CASSLVPGAGNTIYF. The V gene is TRBV5-1, the J gene TRBJ1-3, with D possibly TRBD1 on 6 matching bases. This CDR3 comprises 15 residues. CDR1 and CDR2 from the germline V gene are SGHRS and YFSETQ. Trimming removed 0 bases from V and 2 bases from J, with 9 bases in between.